What follows describes a single T cell receptor beta chain. Its antigen is not yet known. No per-base quality is available; no much larger clone lies one base away. What the treatment or condition label conveys for this sample: preoperative locoregional IRX-2 cytokine immunotherapy. The samples were obtained from a phase Ib study that tested preoperative, locoregional IRX-2 cytokine immunotherapy meant to prime immune responses. Before surgery, IRX-2 was given to the donors, who were patients with early-stage breast cancer. The data stem from a study of preoperative IRX-2 immunotherapy in early breast cancer (dated by TCRdb to the late 2010s). From a lookup of the germline V gene, CDR1 and CDR2 are MNHGY and SAAAGT. The CDR3 runs 15 residues from the cysteine to the phenylalanine. The retained sequence is limited to the CDR3, 45 bases, with the frame set at the first base. The germline V and J ends show losses of 5 bases and 4 bases respectively, and no gene match explains 5 bases of the junction.

Libraries were built with the immunoSEQ multiplex PCR assay. The source is immuneACCESS, and TCRdb retained only in-frame sequences with V and J called. Part of the clones is not carried over; for the studies checked, unresolved V genes explain less than half of this, and the remainder is unexplained. In this sample the table shows 35,000 to 45,000 clones, about 80% of which occur a single time. The ten largest clones take up over 1% of the sample. Sequencing was performed on tumor tissue, taken after IRX-2 immunotherapy. The V and J genes are TRBV6-8 and TRBJ1-5; 10 junctional bases match TRBD1. This clonotype was obtained from a human donor with breast cancer. The CDR3 is CASSVGTGENQPQHF. The nucleotide sequence reads as follows: TGTGCCAGCAGTGTCGGGACAGGGGAGAATCAGCCCCAGCATTTT.